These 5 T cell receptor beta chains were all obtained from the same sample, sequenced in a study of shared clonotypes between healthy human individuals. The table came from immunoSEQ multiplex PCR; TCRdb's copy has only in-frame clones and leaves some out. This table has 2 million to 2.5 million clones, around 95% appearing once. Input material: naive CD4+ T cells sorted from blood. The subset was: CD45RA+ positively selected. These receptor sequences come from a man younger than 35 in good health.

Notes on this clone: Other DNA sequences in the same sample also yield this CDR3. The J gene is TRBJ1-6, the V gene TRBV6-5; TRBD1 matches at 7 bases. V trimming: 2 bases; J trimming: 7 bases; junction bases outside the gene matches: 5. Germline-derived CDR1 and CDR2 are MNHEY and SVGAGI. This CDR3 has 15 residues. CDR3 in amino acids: CASSYLQGGNSPLHF. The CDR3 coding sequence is TGTGCCAGCAGTTACCTGCAGGGGGGAAATTCACCCCTCCACTTT.

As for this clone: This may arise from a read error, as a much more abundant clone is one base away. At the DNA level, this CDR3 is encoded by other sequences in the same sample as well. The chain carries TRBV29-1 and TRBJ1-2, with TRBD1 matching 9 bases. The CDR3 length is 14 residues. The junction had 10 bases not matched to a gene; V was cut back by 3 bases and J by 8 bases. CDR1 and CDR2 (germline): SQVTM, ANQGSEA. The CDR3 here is CSVEFGTGSYGYTF. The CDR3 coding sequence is TGCAGCGTTGAGTTCGGGACAGGGTCTTACGGCTACACCTTC. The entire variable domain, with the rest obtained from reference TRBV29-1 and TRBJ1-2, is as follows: SAVISQKPSRDICQRGTSLTIQCQVDSQVTMMFWYRQQPGQSLTLIATANQGSEATYESGFVIDKFPISRPNLTFSTLTVSNMSPEDSSIYLCSVEFGTGSYGYTFGSGTRLTVV.

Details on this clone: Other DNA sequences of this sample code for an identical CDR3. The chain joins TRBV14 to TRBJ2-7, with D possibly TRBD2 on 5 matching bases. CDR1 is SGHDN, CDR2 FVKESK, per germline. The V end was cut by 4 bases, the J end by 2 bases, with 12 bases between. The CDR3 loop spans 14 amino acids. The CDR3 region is CASSLGGGTYEQYF. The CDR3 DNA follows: TGTGCCAGCAGCCTGGGCGGAGGAACCTACGAGCAGTACTTC.

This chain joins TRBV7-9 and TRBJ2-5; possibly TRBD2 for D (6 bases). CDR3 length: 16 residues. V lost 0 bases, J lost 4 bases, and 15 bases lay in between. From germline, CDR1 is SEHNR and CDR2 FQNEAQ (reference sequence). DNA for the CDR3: TGTGCCAGCAGCTTAGCGCTCCCCCGGGGGACAGAGACCCAGTACTTC. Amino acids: CASSLALPRGTETQYF.

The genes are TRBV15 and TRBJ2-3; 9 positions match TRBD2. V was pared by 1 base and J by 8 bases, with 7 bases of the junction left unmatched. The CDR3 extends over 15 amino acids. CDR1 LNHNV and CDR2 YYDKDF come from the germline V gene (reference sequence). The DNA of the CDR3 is TGTGCCACCAGCAGAGTCAAGACTAGCGGCGCTACGCAGTATTTT. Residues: CATSRVKTSGATQYF.